The clone carrying this T cell receptor (beta chain) was observed at least ten times. The entry originates in a study of human T cells and chemical hapten exposure. MiXCR, run by TCRdb on the RACE reads, gives a single entry per CDR3 protein. The repertoire holds more than 60,000 distinct CDR3 sequences, over 9% seen once, with around 7.3% in the top ten. V lost 3 bases, J lost 4 bases, and 12 bases lay in between. The CDR3 length is 14 residues. The germline gives CDR1 LNHNV, CDR2 YYDKDF (reference sequence). Noted time point: patch test 2, 6 weeks after DPC sensitization. Treatment described: therapeutic diphenylcyclopropenone sensitization with weekly scalp DPC.

The V call is TRBV15, the J call TRBJ1-1; D is ambiguous. This clonotype was sampled from a woman in her fifties or sixties with alopecia areata. Some clones in this sample may be carry-over from other donors' samples. The sample here was whole blood, taken in connection with sensitization to the hapten diphenylcyclopropenone (DPC). CDR3 sequence: CATSRAPLGTEAFF. CDR3 DNA sequence: TGTGCCACCAGCAGGGCTCCTTTAGGCACTGAAGCTTTCTTT.